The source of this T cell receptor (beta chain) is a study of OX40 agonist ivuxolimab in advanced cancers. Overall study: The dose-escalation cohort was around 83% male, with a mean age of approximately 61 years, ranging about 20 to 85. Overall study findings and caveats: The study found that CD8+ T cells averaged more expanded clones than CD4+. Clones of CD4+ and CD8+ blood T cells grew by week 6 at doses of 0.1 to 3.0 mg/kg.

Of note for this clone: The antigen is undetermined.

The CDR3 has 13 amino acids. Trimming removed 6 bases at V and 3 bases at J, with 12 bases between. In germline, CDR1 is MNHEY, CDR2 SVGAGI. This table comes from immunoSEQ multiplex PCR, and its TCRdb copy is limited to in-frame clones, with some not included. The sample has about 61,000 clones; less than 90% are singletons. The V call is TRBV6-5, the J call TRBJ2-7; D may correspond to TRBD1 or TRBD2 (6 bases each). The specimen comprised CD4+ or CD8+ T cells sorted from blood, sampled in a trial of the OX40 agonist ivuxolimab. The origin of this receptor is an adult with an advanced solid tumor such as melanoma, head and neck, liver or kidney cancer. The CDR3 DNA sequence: TGTGCCAGCAGACAGGGAGGTAACTACGAGCAGTACTTC. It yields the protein CASRQGGNYEQYF.